What follows are 11 T cell receptor beta chains derived from one specimen sequenced in a study of blood T cell repertoires in COVID-19. The repertoire was sequenced with immunoSEQ multiplex PCR; TCRdb's copy has only in-frame clones and lacks some. The sample records 97,000 or so clones, about 91% being singletons. The sequenced sample was peripheral blood. All receptors come from a man aged 18 to 30 with acute or convalescent COVID-19.

The chain links TRBV7-9 to TRBJ1-1; D not certain. From germline, CDR1 is SEHNR and CDR2 FQNEAQ (reference sequence). V was pared by 0 bases and J by 0 bases, with 5 bases between. CDR3 length: 14 residues. CDR3 sequence reads: CASSLASVNTEAFF. The CDR3 DNA reads as TGTGCCAGCAGCTTAGCCAGCGTGAACACTGAAGCTTTCTTT.

The V call is TRBV2, the J call TRBJ2-2, with 9 bases fitting TRBD1. CDR1 is SNHLY and CDR2 is FYNNEI in the germline V gene. Unmatched junction bases numbered 9, after V lost 5 bases and J lost 8 bases. The CDR3 runs to 15 residues. CDR3 protein: CASSIRTGALGELFF. The CDR3 DNA reads as TGTGCCAGCAGTATAAGGACAGGGGCGTTAGGGGAGCTGTTTTTT.

The chain's CDR3 is CASGQGPLHF. Here the CDR3 DNA reads TGCGCCAGCGGACAGGGGCCCCTCCACTTT. The rearrangement uses TRBV10-2 and TRBJ1-6; TRBD1 matches 9 bases. V shed 8 bases, J shed 13 bases, and the junction held 0 bases outside the gene matches. The CDR3 loop spans 10 amino acids. The germline gives CDR1 WSHSY, CDR2 SAAADI.

This sequence joins TRBV6-5 and TRBJ2-2; D remains ambiguous. This CDR3 contains 12 residues. V lost 4 bases and J 3 bases, leaving 3 bases between the germline ends. Germline-derived CDR1 and CDR2 are MNHEY and SVGAGI. CDR3 DNA: TGTGCCAGCAGTTCGGACACCGGGGAGCTGTTTTTT. This encodes CASSSDTGELFF.

This clone was counted a single time. The chain has TRBV18 and TRBJ1-1; TRBD1 is a possible D gene (5 bases). Trimming pared 1 base from V and 5 bases from J, leaving 14 bases between. CDR3 length: 15 residues. CDR1 and CDR2 (germline): KGHSH, LQKENI. CDR3: CASSPRGGDGTEAFF. The DNA for the CDR3 is TGTGCCAGCTCACCACGGGGAGGGGATGGTACTGAAGCTTTCTTT.

This clone was recorded only once. CDR3 residues: CASTPSALQETQYF. As DNA, the CDR3 is TGCGCCAGCACTCCCAGTGCCCTACAGGAGACCCAGTACTTC. V usage is TRBV10-1 and J usage is TRBJ2-5; D gene uncertain. This CDR3 contains 14 residues. The V end lost 7 bases, the J end lost 5 bases, and 17 bases lay between the germline ends. CDR1 is WNHNN, CDR2 SYGVQD, per germline (reference sequence).

The V gene is TRBV19, the J gene TRBJ1-6, with D maybe TRBD1 (5 bases). V was clipped by 6 bases and J by 5 bases, with 14 bases between them. The CDR3 is 15 residues long. Germline V CDR1 and CDR2: LNHDA, SQIVND (reference sequence). The CDR3: CASRERGKDNSPLHF. The CDR3 DNA sequence: TGTGCCAGTAGGGAAAGGGGCAAGGATAATTCACCCCTCCACTTT.

This chain links TRBV5-1 with TRBJ1-6, with TRBD1 matching 9 bases. The CDR3 is 17 amino acids. In germline, CDR1 is SGHRS, CDR2 YFSETQ. Trimming took 0 bases from V and 7 from J; bases not matched to a gene: 8. CDR3: CASSLVTGGLKNSPLHF. CDR3 bases: TGCGCCAGCAGCTTGGTAACAGGGGGCCTGAAGAATTCACCCCTCCACTTT.

On this clone: At the DNA level, this CDR3 is encoded by other sequences in the same sample as well. The chain recombines TRBV9 with TRBJ1-6; a possible D gene is TRBD1 (6 bases). Looked up from germline, CDR1 is SGDLS and CDR2 is YYNGEE. This CDR3 contains 17 residues. V was cut by 0 bases and J by 5 bases, with 15 bases left in between. CDR3 nucleotides: TGTGCCAGCAGCGTAGGGGGGGGGCCTGAGGATAATTCACCCCTCCACTTT. It is translated as CASSVGGGPEDNSPLHF.

This clone was seen just once. V gene TRBV7-9 combines with J gene TRBJ1-2, with D maybe TRBD1 (6 bases). The V end was cut by 5 bases, the J end by 1 base, with 14 bases between. The CDR3 contains 15 residues. CDR1 is SEHNR and CDR2 is FQNEAQ in the germline V gene (reference sequence). This chain's CDR3 is CASSTDSYLNYGYTF. As DNA, the CDR3 is TGTGCCAGCAGCACGGACAGCTATCTTAACTATGGCTACACCTTC.

This clone was seen once. The rearrangement links TRBV5-6 to TRBJ1-5; 8 positions match TRBD1. Germline lookup yields CDR1 SGHDT and CDR2 YYEEEE. There are 15 residues in the CDR3. Trimming at V came to 6 bases and at J to 3 bases, leaving 8 bases not matched to a gene. The CDR3 sequence: CASTKKDRANQPQHF. CDR3 in DNA: TGTGCCAGCACCAAAAAGGACAGGGCCAATCAGCCCCAGCATTTT.